This T cell receptor beta chain was identified in a study of CD8 T cells in ankylosing spondylitis. TCRdb independently ran MiXCR on the 5' RACE reads; one entry per CDR3 protein. This sample has fewer than 350,000 distinct CDR3 sequences; 11% occur once, and the top ten carry about 10%. This clonotype showed up just a few times. Antigen: not known. The study, taken as a whole, reports: Made up of fewer than 10 highly homologous variants, a TCR beta motif appeared characteristic of ankylosing spondylitis blood.

The CDR3 contains 14 residues. Germline values: CDR1 SGHRS, CDR2 YFSETQ. Unmatched junction bases numbered 4, after V lost 4 bases and J lost 2 bases. Material: blood, either unsorted or a sorted T cell fraction (not recorded which). This TCR came from a female donor with ankylosing spondylitis or in good health (not recorded which). The J gene is TRBJ1-2, the V gene TRBV5-1, with 8 bases identical to TRBD1. CDR3 DNA: TGCGCCAGCAGCGCCGGACAGGGAAACTATGGCTACACCTTC. Residues: CASSAGQGNYGYTF.